This T cell receptor beta chain comes out of a study of T cells in Graves' hyperthyroidism and ophthalmopathy. Study-wide results and caveats: Stable hyperthyroidism and ophthalmopathy were separated using 13 V-J signatures.

Regions amplified from RNA transcripts were the TCR beta CDR3 regions. TCR CDR3 regions were first amplified by RT-PCR with HTBI primers. TCRdb reprocessed the multiplex PCR reads via MiXCR and lists one record per CDR3 protein. This sample has 250,000 to 300,000 distinct CDR3 sequences; roughly a fifth occur once, and the top ten carry 35% to 45%. The source of the PBMCs was more than 9.5 ml of fresh peripheral blood. This clonotype was counted only a few times. Its matching antigen is unknown. The CDR3 contains 12 residues. Germline V gives CDR1 DFQATT, CDR2 SNEGSKA (reference sequence). The germline V and J ends were trimmed by 5 bases and 1 base, with 8 bases remaining between them.

The sequenced material came from blood. This receptor was taken from a man between 45 and 60 years old with Graves' ophthalmopathy. The rearrangement links TRBV20-1 to TRBJ1-1; no clear D gene. As DNA, the CDR3 is TGCAGTGCTCGACCACAGAACACTGAAGCTTTCTTT. Translating it yields CSARPQNTEAFF.